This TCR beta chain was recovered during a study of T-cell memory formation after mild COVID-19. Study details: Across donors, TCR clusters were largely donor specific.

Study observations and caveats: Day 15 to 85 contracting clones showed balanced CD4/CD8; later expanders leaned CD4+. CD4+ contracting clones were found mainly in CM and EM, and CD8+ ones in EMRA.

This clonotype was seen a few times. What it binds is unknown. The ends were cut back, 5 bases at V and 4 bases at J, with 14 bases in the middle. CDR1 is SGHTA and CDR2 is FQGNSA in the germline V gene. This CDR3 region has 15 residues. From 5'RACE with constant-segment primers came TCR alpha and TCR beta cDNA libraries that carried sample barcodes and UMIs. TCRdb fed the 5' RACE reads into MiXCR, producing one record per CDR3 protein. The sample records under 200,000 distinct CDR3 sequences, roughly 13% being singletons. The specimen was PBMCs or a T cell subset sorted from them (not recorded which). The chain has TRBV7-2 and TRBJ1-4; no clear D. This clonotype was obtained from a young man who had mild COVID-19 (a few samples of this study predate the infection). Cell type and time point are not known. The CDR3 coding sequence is TGTGCCAGCAGCGCGCAGAGCGGGATTAATGAAAAACTGTTTTTT. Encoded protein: CASSAQSGINEKLFF.